Listed here are 17 T cell receptor beta chains from one sample, sequenced in a study of blood T cell repertoires in COVID-19. Some clones are missing from TCRdb's copy, which holds only in-frame ones; the method was immunoSEQ multiplex PCR. The sample lists roughly 73,000 clones; 75% were seen once. Sequenced material: peripheral blood. The receptors here all came from a man aged 70 or older with acute or convalescent COVID-19.

The chain is built from TRBV10-3 and TRBJ2-3; 16 bases line up with TRBD2. Germline CDR1 ENHRY, CDR2 SYGVKD. The CDR3 contains 19 residues. With 5 bases clipped from V and 8 bases from J, the junction kept 16 bases outside the gene matches. CDR3 protein: CAISPGTSGRAEGFVTQYF. The CDR3 DNA is TGTGCCATCAGTCCCGGGACTAGCGGGAGGGCCGAGGGGTTTGTTACGCAGTATTTT.

This chain connects TRBV14 to TRBJ1-2, with D uncertain. CDR1 SGHDN and CDR2 FVKESK come from the germline V gene. Trimming took 4 bases from V and 7 from J, leaving 13 bases between them. CDR3 size: 13 residues. This CDR3 is CASSPHRHAGYTF. CDR3 nucleotide sequence: TGTGCCAGCAGCCCCCACCGACACGCTGGCTACACCTTC.

As for this clone: Other nucleotide sequences from this sample produce the same CDR3. The rearrangement joins TRBV14 to TRBJ2-3; D uncertain. CDR1 is SGHDN and CDR2 is FVKESK in the germline V gene. This CDR3 is 14 amino acids long. Deletions cut 1 base from V and 2 bases from J, with 7 bases between. The chain's CDR3 is CASSQGRHTDTQYF. CDR3 nucleotides: TGTGCCAGCAGCCAAGGGCGACACACAGATACGCAGTATTTT.

The chain combines TRBV5-1 with TRBJ2-5; 7 nucleotides line up with TRBD1. CDR1 and CDR2 from the germline V gene are SGHRS and YFSETQ. CDR3 length: 20 amino acids. Germline trimming cut 1 base from V and 0 bases from J; bases unmatched to any gene: 18. The DNA for the CDR3 is TGCGCCAGCAGCTTGCGGCCGCATCAGAGGGGGACAGCGGACCAAGAGACCCAGTACTTC. This encodes CASSLRPHQRGTADQETQYF.

This chain joins TRBV28 and TRBJ2-5; 9 positions agree with TRBD2. Germline V gene data show CDR1 as MDHEN and CDR2 as SYDVKM. The J segment lost 5 bases and the V segment lost 2 bases, leaving 9 bases of the junction unmatched. The CDR3 is 16 amino acids. As DNA, the CDR3 is TGTGCCAGCAGTTTACCGGCGGGGGGGATAACGGAGACCCAGTACTTC. It translates to CASSLPAGGITETQYF.

This clone was seen once. This rearrangement joins TRBV3-1 (or the pseudogene TRBV3-2) to TRBJ2-7, with 9 bases aligning to TRBD2. The CDR3 loop spans 18 amino acids. V lost 3 bases and J lost 1; bases outside the gene matches: 13. Germline V gene sequence: CDR1 LGHDT, CDR2 YNNKEL (reference sequence). CDR3 nucleotide sequence: TGTGCCAGCAGCCAGGCCTTAGCGGGAGCCCCTATATCCTACGAGCAGTACTTC. Residues: CASSQALAGAPISYEQYF.

The chain combines TRBV4-3 with TRBJ1-3; D uncertain. Trimming took off 5 bases at V and 0 bases at J, with 8 bases between the two ends. Germline V lookup: CDR1 LGHNA, CDR2 YSLEER. CDR3 size: 14 residues. CDR3 in amino acids: CASSYLSSGNTIYF. The CDR3 region has the DNA TGCGCCAGCAGCTACCTTAGCTCTGGAAACACCATATATTTT.

The V call is TRBV6-5, the J call TRBJ2-7, with a possible D match to TRBD2 (5 bases). This CDR3 comprises 13 residues. V gave up 6 bases and J gave up 0 bases, with 9 bases separating them. From germline, CDR1 is MNHEY and CDR2 SVGAGI. CDR3 protein: CASRDSSSYEQYF. The CDR3 DNA is TGTGCCAGCAGGGACTCGAGCTCCTACGAGCAGTACTTC.

This clone was found once. The chain links TRBV19 to TRBJ2-7; D might be TRBD1 (6 bases). V was shortened by 3 bases and J by 2 bases, with 17 bases between the two germline ends. In germline, CDR1 is LNHDA, CDR2 SQIVND (reference sequence). The CDR3 consists of 16 residues. CDR3 sequence (DNA): TGTGCCAGTAGTATGGGACAAGGAGTCCTTCCCTACGAGCAGTACTTC. The encoded protein is CASSMGQGVLPYEQYF.

This clone occurred a few times. The CDR3 protein is CASSGHPRQETQYF. In DNA form, the CDR3 reads TGTGCCAGCAGTGGGCATCCCCGCCAAGAGACCCAGTACTTC. J is TRBJ2-5 and V is TRBV2; no clear D gene. The ends were cut back, 4 bases at V and 1 base at J, with 10 bases in the middle. The CDR3 loop spans 14 amino acids. Germline V CDR1 and CDR2: SNHLY, FYNNEI.

The chain carries TRBV27 and TRBJ2-1; 12 bases fit TRBD2. Germline V gives CDR1 MNHEY, CDR2 SMNVEV (reference sequence). After removal of 3 bases from V and 2 bases from J, the junction contained 5 bases not matched to a gene. The CDR3 contains 17 residues. CDR3 sequence: CASSFGTSGPTYNEQFF. The DNA for the CDR3 is TGTGCCAGCAGTTTCGGGACTAGCGGGCCGACCTACAATGAGCAGTTCTTC.

The rearrangement uses TRBV20-1 and TRBJ2-3; 7 bases agree with TRBD2. Losses at the gene ends were 5 bases for V and 14 bases for J; bases not matched to a gene: 10. Germline CDR1 and CDR2: DFQATT and SNEGSKA (reference sequence). The CDR3 contains 11 residues. The CDR3 sequence is CSASRGGEGYF. For the CDR3, the DNA is TGCAGTGCTTCCCGGGGCGGGGAGGGGTATTTT.

The chain employs TRBV19 and TRBJ2-1; the match to TRBD1 covers 7 bases. CDR1 and CDR2 from the germline V gene are LNHDA and SQIVND (reference sequence). The V gene end was trimmed by 1 base and the J gene end by 5 bases; junction bases not matched to a gene: 11. CDR3 size: 17 residues. CDR3 sequence reads: CASSIGGYRGIDNEQFF. The DNA for the CDR3 is TGTGCCAGTAGTATAGGAGGGTACAGGGGTATAGACAATGAGCAGTTCTTC.

This clone was detected once. The chain recombines TRBV7-3 with TRBJ2-1; 9 bases line up with TRBD2. After removal of 2 bases from V and 7 bases from J, the junction contained 6 bases not matched to a gene. The CDR3 runs 15 residues. CDR1 SGHTA and CDR2 FQGTGA come from the germline V gene. CDR3 protein: CASSLGWLAGNEQFF. For the CDR3, the DNA is TGTGCCAGCAGCTTAGGTTGGCTAGCGGGAAATGAGCAGTTCTTC.

In this sample, this clone turned up many times. This sequence joins TRBV3-1 (or the pseudogene TRBV3-2) and TRBJ2-1; tentative D call: TRBD1 (6 bases). V lost 4 bases and J 10 bases, leaving 17 bases between the germline ends. The CDR3 is made up of 14 amino acids. The germline V gene encodes CDR1 LGHDT and CDR2 YNNKEL (reference sequence). The CDR3 DNA is TGTGCCAGCAGCCTTTACATACCAGGGGACGAGCAGTTCTTC. The encoded protein is CASSLYIPGDEQFF.

The chain couples TRBV28 to TRBJ2-7; D is possibly TRBD1 (5 bases). There are 13 residues in the CDR3. Germline-derived CDR1 and CDR2 are MDHEN and SYDVKM. Trimming cost V 6 bases and J 3 bases, with 12 bases left between them. The DNA of the CDR3 is TGTGCCAGCAGGACTCAGGGCAGCTACGAGCAGTACTTC. Its translation is CASRTQGSYEQYF.

The chain carries TRBV10-2 and TRBJ1-1, with D perhaps TRBD1 (6 bases). Deletions cut 8 bases from V and 0 bases from J, with 13 bases between. Germline lookup yields CDR1 WSHSY and CDR2 SAAADI. The CDR3 covers 14 residues. CDR3 sequence reads: CASARGGLNTEAFF. Here the CDR3 DNA reads TGCGCCAGCGCCCGGGGGGGGCTGAACACTGAAGCTTTCTTT.